This T cell receptor (beta chain) comes out of a study of cytomegalovirus exposure and HLA in healthy donors. General study results and limits: By a later analysis, the bulk of CMV-associated TCR beta chains appeared HLA-restricted. The authors later linked a missense DCLRE1C variant to TCR beta V- and J-gene trimming. Another analysis was done later, and it associated more than 15,000 TCR beta sequences with HLA alleles at 0.05 false discovery rate.

This clone was found once. Its antigen is still unknown. PCR employed 60 Vbeta and 13 Jbeta primers. Assay used: immunoSEQ multiplex PCR; TCRdb lists only in-frame clones, some missing. The sample carries some 150,000 clones, approximately 77% recorded once. Looked up from germline, CDR1 is SGDLS and CDR2 is YYNGEE. CDR3 length: 15 amino acids. Deletions cut 5 bases from V and 5 bases from J, with 17 bases between. The rearrangement uses TRBV9 and TRBJ2-1; tentatively, D is TRBD2 (6 bases). This clonotype was sampled from a young man in good health and CMV-seropositive. Sequenced material: PBMCs. The CDR3 spells CASRGGVQGNNEQFF. CDR3 sequence (DNA): TGTGCCAGCAGGGGGGGAGTCCAAGGGAACAATGAGCAGTTCTTC.